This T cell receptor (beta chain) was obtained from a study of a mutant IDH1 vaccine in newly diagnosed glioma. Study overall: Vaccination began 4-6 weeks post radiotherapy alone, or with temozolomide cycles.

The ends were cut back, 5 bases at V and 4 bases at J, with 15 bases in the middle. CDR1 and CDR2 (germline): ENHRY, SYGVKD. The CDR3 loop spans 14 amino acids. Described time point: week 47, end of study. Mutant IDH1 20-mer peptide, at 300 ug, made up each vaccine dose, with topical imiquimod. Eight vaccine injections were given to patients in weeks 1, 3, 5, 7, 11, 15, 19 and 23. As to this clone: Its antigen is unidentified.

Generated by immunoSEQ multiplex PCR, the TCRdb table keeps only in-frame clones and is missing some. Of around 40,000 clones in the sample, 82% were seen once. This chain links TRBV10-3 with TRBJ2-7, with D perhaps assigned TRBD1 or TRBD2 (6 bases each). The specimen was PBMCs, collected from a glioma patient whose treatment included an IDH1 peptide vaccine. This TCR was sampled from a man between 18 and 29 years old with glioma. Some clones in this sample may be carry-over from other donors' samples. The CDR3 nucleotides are TGTGCCATCAGTCCCGGGGGCAGCGGTTACGAGCAGTACTTC. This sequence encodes CAISPGGSGYEQYF.